Listed here are 30 T cell receptor beta chains from one sample, sequenced in a study of T cells in Graves' hyperthyroidism and ophthalmopathy. RNA transcripts yielded amplified TCR beta CDR3 regions. Researchers ran a first-round RT-PCR on the TCR CDR3 using the HTBI primer set. MiXCR, applied by TCRdb to the multiplex PCR reads, yields one record per CDR3 protein. The profile shows approximately 610,000 distinct CDR3 sequences, about 14% of them singletons. Sequencing was carried out using blood. These receptors originate from a woman aged 40 to 50 with Graves' ophthalmopathy.

The J gene is TRBJ2-2, the V gene TRBV11-2; no clear D. Germline V gene sequence: CDR1 SGHAT, CDR2 FQNNGV. The V end was cut by 3 bases, the J end by 0 bases, with 11 bases between. This CDR3 spans 16 amino acids. Written as DNA, the CDR3 is TGTGCCAGCAGCTTGTGGGTGGAAGCGAACACCGGGGAGCTGTTTTTT. Translation gives CASSLWVEANTGELFF.

This clonotype was detected many times. The chain is built from TRBV6-2 or TRBV6-3 and TRBJ2-2, with TRBD2 matching over 12 bases. CDR1 and CDR2 from the germline V gene are MNHEY and SVGEGT. V lost 11 bases and J lost 7; bases outside the gene matches: 8. The CDR3 consists of 14 residues. The CDR3 loop reads CAASSGRVSGELFF. The DNA of the CDR3 is TGTGCCGCTTCTAGCGGGAGGGTGAGCGGGGAGCTGTTTTTT.

The sample holds many counts of this clonotype. V and J are TRBV6-1 and TRBJ2-5; 10 bases fit TRBD1. CDR3 size: 16 residues. V was pared by 5 bases and J by 4 bases, with 10 bases of the junction left unmatched. Germline CDR1 and CDR2: MNHNS and SASEGT. CDR3 in DNA: TGTGCCAGCAGTCCGCACCAGACAGGGGGCCCAGAGACCCAGTACTTC. This encodes CASSPHQTGGPETQYF.

This chain connects TRBV19 to TRBJ2-2; D is unresolved. V lost 5 bases and J 5 bases, leaving 12 bases between the germline ends. The CDR3 covers 14 residues. Germline lookup yields CDR1 LNHDA and CDR2 SQIVND (reference sequence). As DNA, the CDR3 is TGTGCCAGTAGTCCCCTATTGGGGACCGGGGAGCTGTTTTTT. Translation: CASSPLLGTGELFF.

DNA for the CDR3: TGTGCCAGCAGCGGGACTAGCGGCCGGTGGGAGCAGTACTTC. Translating it yields CASSGTSGRWEQYF. The rearrangement uses TRBV12-3 or TRBV12-4 and TRBJ2-7; 11 nucleotides align to TRBD2. Trimming took 6 bases from V and 7 from J; bases not matched to a gene: 8. CDR3 length: 14 amino acids.

This clonotype has just a few counts. The J gene is TRBJ1-1, the V gene TRBV19; 7 nucleotides align to TRBD1. The CDR3 runs to 14 residues. Germline-derived CDR1 and CDR2 are LNHDA and SQIVND (reference sequence). The V gene end was trimmed by 3 bases and the J gene end by 2 bases; junction bases not matched to a gene: 3. CDR3 sequence (DNA): TGTGCCAGTAGTATCCGACAGGGCAACACTGAAGCTTTCTTT. It yields the protein CASSIRQGNTEAFF.

This clonotype came up a few times. This chain connects TRBV27 to TRBJ2-5, with D possibly TRBD1 on 5 matching bases. The CDR3 spans 15 residues. CDR1 and CDR2 from the germline V gene are MNHEY and SMNVEV (reference sequence). V lost 4 bases and J lost 3, with 15 bases in between. The CDR3 bases are TGTGCCAGCAGTTCCCTGAAGACAGAGGAAGAGACCCAGTACTTC. It codes for CASSSLKTEEETQYF.

This clonotype was detected many times. V gene TRBV7-9 combines with J gene TRBJ2-5; D is undetermined. With 5 bases removed from V and 2 bases from J, the gap between germline ends came to 9 bases. The CDR3 contains 13 residues. Germline V gene data show CDR1 as SEHNR and CDR2 as FQNEAQ (reference sequence). CDR3 sequence: CASSTDRQETQYF. CDR3 in DNA: TGTGCCAGCAGCACGGACCGTCAAGAGACCCAGTACTTC.

The CDR3 reads CASRPPKEGRAGELFF. As DNA, the CDR3 is TGTGCCAGCAGACCCCCCAAGGAGGGGCGGGCGGGGGAGCTGTTTTTT. The V gene is TRBV6-1, the J gene TRBJ2-2, with a tentative D call TRBD2 (6 bases). The V gene's germline CDR1 is MNHNS and CDR2 SASEGT. V was clipped by 6 bases and J by 8 bases, with 22 bases between them. The CDR3 extends over 16 amino acids.

This clonotype was recorded many times. The rearrangement joins TRBV4-1 to TRBJ1-5, with 8 bases identical to TRBD1. Germline-derived CDR1 and CDR2 are MGHRA and YSYEKL. The CDR3 spans 17 residues. The junction had 10 bases not matched to a gene; V was cut back by 3 bases and J by 3 bases. CDR3 sequence reads: CASSHEQGGFNNQPQHF. CDR3 DNA sequence: TGCGCCAGCAGCCACGAACAGGGGGGGTTTAACAATCAGCCCCAGCATTTT.

This clonotype occurred a few times. The gene calls are TRBV12-3 or TRBV12-4 and TRBJ1-2; D not certain. The CDR3 is made up of 13 amino acids. V lost 6 bases and J lost 5, with 13 bases in between. CDR3 amino acids: CASSPNRGYGYTF. The CDR3 DNA is TGTGCCAGCAGCCCCAACAGAGGTTATGGCTACACCTTC.

This clonotype was counted ten times or more. The chain joins TRBV5-5 to TRBJ2-5; no clear D gene. Germline V gene data show CDR1 as SGHKS and CDR2 as YYEKEE (reference sequence). With 0 bases removed from V and 5 bases from J, the gap between germline ends came to 8 bases. The CDR3 has 13 residues. CDR3 nucleotide sequence: TGTGCCAGCAGCTTGGGTATGGGGGAGACCCAGTACTTC. It is translated as CASSLGMGETQYF.

This clonotype was detected ten times or more. The chain combines TRBV12-3 or TRBV12-4 with TRBJ1-1; D uncertain. This CDR3 region has 8 residues. The V end was cut by 11 bases, the J end by 7 bases, with 5 bases between. The CDR3 loop is CAVSEAFF. CDR3 sequence (DNA): TGTGCCGTGAGTGAAGCTTTCTTT.

This clonotype was detected ten times or more. V and J are TRBV2 and TRBJ1-5; no clear D gene. The CDR3 extends over 15 amino acids. Germline lookup yields CDR1 SNHLY and CDR2 FYNNEI. V lost 0 bases to trimming and J lost 7 bases, with 13 bases between them. CDR3 coding DNA: TGTGCCAGCAGTGAAGCGCTGTCCGGGGAACAGCCCCAGCATTTT. It specifies CASSEALSGEQPQHF.

The sample holds a few counts of this clonotype. The V and J genes are TRBV11-3 and TRBJ2-2, with 8 bases matching TRBD2. Per the germline V gene, CDR1 is SGHNT and CDR2 is YENEEA. V dropped 3 bases and J dropped 4; count of bases not matched to a gene: 16. This CDR3 is 19 amino acids long. The CDR3 region is CASSFGAGLEAYGTGELFF. For the CDR3, the DNA is TGTGCCAGCAGCTTCGGGGCGGGACTAGAGGCTTACGGCACCGGGGAGCTGTTTTTT. Based on the CDR3 plus reference TRBV11-3 and TRBJ2-2, the full variable domain is EAGVVQSPRYKIIEKKQPVAFWCNPISGHNTLYWYLQNLGQGPELLIRYENEEAVDDSQLPKDRFSAERLKGVDSTLKIQPAELGDSAVYLCASSFGAGLEAYGTGELFFGEGSRLTVL.

The J gene is TRBJ2-5, the V gene TRBV12-3 or TRBV12-4, with no clear D. The V gene lost 3 bases and the J gene lost 5 bases, with 13 bases spanning the gap. The CDR3 contains 14 residues. CDR3 sequence (DNA): TGTGCCAGCAGTTTTGGTTTGTTGAGGGAGACCCAGTACTTC. It is translated as CASSFGLLRETQYF.

This clonotype was observed many times. The V and J genes are TRBV28 and TRBJ2-6; D is undetermined. The germline V gene encodes CDR1 MDHEN and CDR2 SYDVKM. Trimming took off 5 bases at V and 3 bases at J, with 14 bases between the two ends. The CDR3 spans 16 residues. CDR3 loop: CASSPGREDGANVLTF. For the CDR3, the DNA is TGTGCCAGCAGTCCCGGACGTGAGGATGGGGCCAACGTCCTGACTTTC.

This clonotype was recorded at least ten times. This rearrangement joins TRBV12-3 or TRBV12-4 to TRBJ2-2; possibly TRBD1 or TRBD2 for D (6 bases each). The germline V and J ends were trimmed by 6 bases and 2 bases, with 16 bases remaining between them. The length of the CDR3 is 16 residues. This chain's CDR3 is CASRTLGGGNTGELFF. DNA for the CDR3: TGTGCCAGCAGGACCCTAGGGGGAGGAAACACCGGGGAGCTGTTTTTT.

This chain uses TRBV19 with TRBJ2-2; 7 positions match TRBD2. J lost 2 bases, V lost 1 base, and 4 bases had no gene match. The CDR3 is 16 residues long. Germline CDR1 reads LNHDA; CDR2 reads SQIVND (reference sequence). The CDR3 coding sequence is TGTGCCAGTAGTATAGTCGCTAGCGGAAACACCGGGGAGCTGTTTTTT. Translation: CASSIVASGNTGELFF.

Ten or more counts support this clonotype. J is TRBJ2-7 and V is TRBV11-2; 8 bases align to TRBD2. The V segment lost 1 base and the J segment 0 bases; nucleotides outside the gene matches: 11. The CDR3 consists of 18 residues. The germline CDR1 and CDR2 sequences are SGHAT and FQNNGV. The CDR3 protein is CASSLVATSGFSSYEQYF. The CDR3 DNA reads TGTGCCAGCAGCTTAGTGGCTACTAGCGGATTCAGCTCCTACGAGCAGTACTTC.

This sequence joins TRBV5-1 and TRBJ2-5; TRBD1 aligns across 9 bases. Germline V lookup: CDR1 SGHRS, CDR2 YFSETQ. This CDR3 contains 14 residues. J gave up 5 bases and V 4 bases, and 6 bases lay outside the gene matches. The CDR3 loop is CASSRDRVLETQYF. CDR3 in DNA: TGCGCCAGCAGCCGGGACAGGGTTTTGGAGACCCAGTACTTC.

The CDR3 DNA is TGTGCTAGTGGTTTGGTCTCTCGACTACACCAGCCGACGGACTACGAGCAGTACTTC. It translates to CASGLVSRLHQPTDYEQYF. The chain joins TRBV12-5 to TRBJ2-7; weak D call: TRBD2 (5 bases). Germline V CDR1 and CDR2: LGHNT, FRNRAP. The CDR3 is 19 residues long. Trimming stripped 0 bases from V and 3 bases from J, with 24 bases between. The full variable domain, rest sourced from reference TRBV12-5 and TRBJ2-7, is DARVTQTPRHKVTEMGQEVTMRCQPILGHNTVFWYRQTMMQGLELLAYFRNRAPLDDSGMPKDRFSAEMPDATLATLKIQPSEPRDSAVYFCASGLVSRLHQPTDYEQYFGPGTRLTVT.

This clonotype was counted at least ten times. The chain uses TRBV27 and TRBJ1-1, with 9 positions matching TRBD1. This CDR3 has 15 amino acids. Per the germline V gene, CDR1 is MNHEY and CDR2 is SMNVEV (reference sequence). Unmatched junction bases numbered 8, after V lost 5 bases and J lost 4 bases. The CDR3 spells CASSPVQGQGTEAFF. CDR3 DNA: TGTGCCAGCAGTCCAGTACAGGGACAGGGCACTGAAGCTTTCTTT.

This clonotype has a handful of counts. V is TRBV9 and J is TRBJ2-5; D remains unclear. This CDR3 has 15 amino acids. Germline V CDR1 and CDR2: SGDLS, YYNGEE. The V end lost 0 bases, the J end lost 1 base, and 10 bases lay between the germline ends. The DNA for the CDR3 is TGTGCCAGCAGCGTAGGGCTCCTACCCCAAGAGACCCAGTACTTC. Protein product: CASSVGLLPQETQYF.

This clonotype was counted only a few times. The chain combines TRBV11-2 with TRBJ2-5, with 13 bases fitting TRBD2. V lost 4 bases, J lost 4 bases, and 3 bases stayed unmatched. Germline V CDR1 and CDR2: SGHAT, FQNNGV. This CDR3 region has 15 residues. In nucleotides, the CDR3 is TGTGCCAGCAGCTCTACTAGCGGGAGGGCAGAGACCCAGTACTTC. Amino acids: CASSSTSGRAETQYF. Filled out from reference TRBV11-2 and TRBJ2-5, the complete variable domain reads EAGVAQSPRYKIIEKRQSVAFWCNPISGHATLYWYQQILGQGPKLLIQFQNNGVVDDSQLPKDRFSAERLKGVDSTLKIQPAKLEDSAVYLCASSSTSGRAETQYFGPGTRLLVL.

The rearrangement joins TRBV4-1 to TRBJ2-2; no definite D call. This CDR3 contains 15 residues. CDR1 and CDR2 from the germline V gene are MGHRA and YSYEKL. The V and J ends lost 4 bases and 0 bases respectively, with 9 bases between them. The CDR3: CASSPGPSNTGELFF. The CDR3 DNA reads TGCGCCAGCAGCCCAGGACCCTCGAACACCGGGGAGCTGTTTTTT.

Many counts were recorded for this clonotype. The rearrangement uses TRBV30 and TRBJ1-2; the D is unclear. Germline CDR1 and CDR2: GTSNPN and SVGIG (reference sequence). V lost 7 bases and J 6 bases, leaving 12 bases between the germline ends. This CDR3 is 11 amino acids long. The CDR3 DNA is TGTGCCTCCGGAGATTTCGATGGCTACACCTTC. It encodes CASGDFDGYTF.

This clonotype was seen a handful of times. This chain connects TRBV30 to TRBJ2-4; D is possibly TRBD1 or TRBD2 (5 bases each). CDR3 length: 14 residues. Germline CDR1 is GTSNPN and CDR2 is SVGIG (reference sequence). The V end was cut by 3 bases, the J end by 4 bases, with 13 bases between. The CDR3 region has the DNA TGTGCCTGGAGAGACCGGGACCTTAAAAACATTCAGTACTTC. Its translation: CAWRDRDLKNIQYF.

In this sample, this clonotype turned up many times. In nucleotides, the CDR3 is TGTGCCAGCAGTCGGTGGGGGGCCGAAGAGACCCAGTACTTC. Translation: CASSRWGAEETQYF. The chain employs TRBV12-3 or TRBV12-4 and TRBJ2-5; possibly TRBD1 or TRBD2 for D (6 bases each). The CDR3 extends over 14 amino acids. V shed 5 bases and J shed 3 bases, with 13 bases lying between them.

This clonotype was recorded at least ten times. The chain employs TRBV30 and TRBJ1-2, with TRBD1 as a possible D gene (5 bases). The germline V gene has CDR1 GTSNPN and CDR2 SVGIG (reference sequence). The CDR3 is made up of 12 amino acids. Trimming took off 8 bases at V and 8 bases at J, with 18 bases between the two ends. The CDR3 DNA sequence: TGTGCCGGGGGGATGAGGACTGGCGGCTACACCTTC. Its protein product is CAGGMRTGGYTF. Looking up the rest from reference TRBV30 and TRBJ1-2 gives the full variable domain: SQTIHQWPATLVQPVGSPLSLECTVEGTSNPNLYWYRQAAGRGLQLLFYSVGIGQISSEVPQNLSASRPQDRQFILSSKKLLLSDSGFYLCAGGMRTGGYTFGSGTRLTVV.